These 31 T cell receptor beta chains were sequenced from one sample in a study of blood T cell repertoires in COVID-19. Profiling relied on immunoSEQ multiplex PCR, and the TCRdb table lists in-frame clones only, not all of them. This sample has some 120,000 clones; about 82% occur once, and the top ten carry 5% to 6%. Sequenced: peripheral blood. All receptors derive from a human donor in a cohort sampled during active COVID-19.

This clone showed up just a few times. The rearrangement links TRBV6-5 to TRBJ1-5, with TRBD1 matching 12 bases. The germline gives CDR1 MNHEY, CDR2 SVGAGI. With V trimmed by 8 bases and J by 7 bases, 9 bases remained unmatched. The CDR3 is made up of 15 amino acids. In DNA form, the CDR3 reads TGTGCCAGCGGGGGACAGGGGGCAGGAGAGCAGCCCCAGCATTTT. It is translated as CASGGQGAGEQPQHF.

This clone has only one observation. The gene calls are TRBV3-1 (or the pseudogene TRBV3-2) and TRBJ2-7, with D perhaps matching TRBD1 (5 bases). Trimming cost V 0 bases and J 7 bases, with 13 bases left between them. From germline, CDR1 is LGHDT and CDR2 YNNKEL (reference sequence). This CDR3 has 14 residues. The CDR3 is CASSQDWGAVEQYF. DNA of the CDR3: TGTGCCAGCAGCCAAGATTGGGGCGCGGTTGAGCAGTACTTC.

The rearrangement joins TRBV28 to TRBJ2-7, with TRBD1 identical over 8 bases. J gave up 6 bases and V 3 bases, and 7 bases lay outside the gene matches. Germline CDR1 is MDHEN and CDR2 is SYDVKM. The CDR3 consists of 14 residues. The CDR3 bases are TGTGCCAGCAGTTTGCCCAGGGGGCGTATCGAGCAGTACTTC. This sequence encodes CASSLPRGRIEQYF. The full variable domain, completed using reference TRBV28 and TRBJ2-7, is DVKVTQSSRYLVKRTGEKVFLECVQDMDHENMFWYRQDPGLGLRLIYFSYDVKMKEKGDIPEGYSVSREKKERFSLILESASTNQTSMYLCASSLPRGRIEQYFGPGTRLTVT.

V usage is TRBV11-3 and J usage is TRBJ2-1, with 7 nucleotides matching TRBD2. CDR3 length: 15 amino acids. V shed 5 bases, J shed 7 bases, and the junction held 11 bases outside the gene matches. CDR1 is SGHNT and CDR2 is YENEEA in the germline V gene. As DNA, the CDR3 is TGTGCCAGCAGCCAGCCAGGCGGGAGCGGGAATGAGCAGTTCTTC. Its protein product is CASSQPGGSGNEQFF.

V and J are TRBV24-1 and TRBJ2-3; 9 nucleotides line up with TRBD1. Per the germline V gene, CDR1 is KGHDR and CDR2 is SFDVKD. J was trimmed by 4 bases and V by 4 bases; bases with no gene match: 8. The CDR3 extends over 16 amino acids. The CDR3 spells CATSDSTGGRADTQYF. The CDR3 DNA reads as TGTGCCACCAGTGACTCCACAGGGGGCAGGGCAGATACGCAGTATTTT.

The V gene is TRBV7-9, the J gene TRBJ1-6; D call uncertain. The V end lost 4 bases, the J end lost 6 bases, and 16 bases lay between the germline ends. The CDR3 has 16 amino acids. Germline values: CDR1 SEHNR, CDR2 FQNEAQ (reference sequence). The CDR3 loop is CASSSLQEPSNSPLHF. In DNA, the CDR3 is TGTGCCAGCAGCTCTCTCCAGGAACCAAGTAATTCACCCCTCCACTTT.

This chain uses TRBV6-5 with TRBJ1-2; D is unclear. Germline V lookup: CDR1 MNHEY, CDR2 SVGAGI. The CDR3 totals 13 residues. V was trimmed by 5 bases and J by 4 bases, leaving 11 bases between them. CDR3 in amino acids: CASSKQPSYGYTF. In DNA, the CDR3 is TGTGCCAGCAGTAAACAGCCTTCCTATGGCTACACCTTC.

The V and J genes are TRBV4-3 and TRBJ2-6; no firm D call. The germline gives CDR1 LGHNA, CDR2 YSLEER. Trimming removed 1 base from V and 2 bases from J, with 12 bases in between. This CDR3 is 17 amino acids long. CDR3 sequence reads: CASSQGAQQTGANVLTF. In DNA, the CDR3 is TGCGCCAGCAGCCAAGGGGCCCAACAGACTGGGGCCAACGTCCTGACTTTC.

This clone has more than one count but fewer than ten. For the CDR3, the DNA is TGTGCCTGGAGACACGTCTTACGCTACACCTTC. Its protein product is CAWRHVLRYTF. V gene TRBV30 combines with J gene TRBJ1-2; no clear D. Trimming took off 3 bases at V and 9 bases at J, with 11 bases between the two ends. Germline V gene lookup returns CDR1 GTSNPN and CDR2 SVGIG (reference sequence). The CDR3 runs 11 residues. The whole variable domain, remainder taken from reference TRBV30 and TRBJ1-2, is SQTIHQWPATLVQPVGSPLSLECTVEGTSNPNLYWYRQAAGRGLQLLFYSVGIGQISSEVPQNLSASRPQDRQFILSSKKLLLSDSGFYLCAWRHVLRYTFGSGTRLTVV.

CDR3 region: CAWNNRGVSYNSPLHF. The CDR3 DNA reads as TGTGCCTGGAATAACCGGGGGGTCTCCTATAATTCACCCCTCCACTTT. The chain has TRBV30 and TRBJ1-6, with D possibly matching TRBD1 (5 bases). With 4 bases removed from V and 0 bases from J, the gap between germline ends came to 13 bases. From germline, CDR1 is GTSNPN and CDR2 SVGIG (reference sequence). The length of the CDR3 is 16 residues.

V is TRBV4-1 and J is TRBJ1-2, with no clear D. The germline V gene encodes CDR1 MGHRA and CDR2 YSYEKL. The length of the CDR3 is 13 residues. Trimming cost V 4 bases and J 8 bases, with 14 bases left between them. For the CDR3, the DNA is TGCGCCAGCAGCCTACAGCTCCGGGGAGGCTACACCTTC. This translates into CASSLQLRGGYTF.

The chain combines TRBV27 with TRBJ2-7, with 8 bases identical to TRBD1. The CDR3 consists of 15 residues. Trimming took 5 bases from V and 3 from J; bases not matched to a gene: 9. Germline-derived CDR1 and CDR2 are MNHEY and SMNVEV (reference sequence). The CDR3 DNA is TGTGCCAGCAGTAGCAGTGGACAGGGAATCTACGAGCAGTACTTC. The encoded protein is CASSSSGQGIYEQYF.

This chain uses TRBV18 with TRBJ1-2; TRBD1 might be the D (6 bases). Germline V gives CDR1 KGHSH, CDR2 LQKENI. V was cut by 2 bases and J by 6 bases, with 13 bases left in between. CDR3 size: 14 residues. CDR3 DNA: TGTGCCAGCTCACCAAACAGGGACAAGCATGGCTACACCTTC. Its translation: CASSPNRDKHGYTF.

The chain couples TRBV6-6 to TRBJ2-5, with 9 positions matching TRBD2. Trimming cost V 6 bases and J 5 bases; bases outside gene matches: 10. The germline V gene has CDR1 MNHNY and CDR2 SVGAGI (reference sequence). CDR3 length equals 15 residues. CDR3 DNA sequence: TGTGCCAGCAGGGACTTTAGCGGGAGAGGGGAGACCCAGTACTTC. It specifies CASRDFSGRGETQYF.

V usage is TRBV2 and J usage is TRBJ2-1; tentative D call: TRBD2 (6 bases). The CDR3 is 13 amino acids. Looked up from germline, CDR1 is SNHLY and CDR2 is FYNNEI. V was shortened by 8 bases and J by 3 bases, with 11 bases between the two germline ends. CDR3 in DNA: TGTGCCAGCCTAGCGCCCAGCTACAATGAGCAGTTCTTC. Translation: CASLAPSYNEQFF.

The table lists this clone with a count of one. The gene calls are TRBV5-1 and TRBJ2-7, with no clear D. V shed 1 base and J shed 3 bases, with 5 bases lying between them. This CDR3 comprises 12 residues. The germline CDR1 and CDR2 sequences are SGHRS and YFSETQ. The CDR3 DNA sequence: TGCGCCAGCAGCTTGTACAGCTACGAGCAGTACTTC. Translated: CASSLYSYEQYF. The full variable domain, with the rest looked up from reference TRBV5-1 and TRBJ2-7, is KAGVTQTPRYLIKTRGQQVTLSCSPISGHRSVSWYQQTPGQGLQFLFEYFSETQRNKGNFPGRFSGRQFSNSRSEMNVSTLELGDSALYLCASSLYSYEQYFGPGTRLTVT.

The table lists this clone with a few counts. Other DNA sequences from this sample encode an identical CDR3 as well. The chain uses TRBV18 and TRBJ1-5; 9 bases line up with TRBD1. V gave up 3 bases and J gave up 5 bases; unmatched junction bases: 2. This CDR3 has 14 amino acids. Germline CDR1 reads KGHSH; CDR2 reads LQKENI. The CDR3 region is CASSPGQGHQPQHF. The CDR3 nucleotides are TGTGCCAGCTCACCGGGACAGGGCCATCAGCCCCAGCATTTT.

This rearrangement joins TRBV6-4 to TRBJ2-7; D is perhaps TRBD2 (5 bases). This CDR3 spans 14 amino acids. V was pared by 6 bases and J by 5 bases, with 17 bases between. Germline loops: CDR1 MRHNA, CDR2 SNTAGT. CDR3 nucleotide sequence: TGTGCCAGCAGACCACTAGAGGGTTTCCACGAGCAGTACTTC. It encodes CASRPLEGFHEQYF.

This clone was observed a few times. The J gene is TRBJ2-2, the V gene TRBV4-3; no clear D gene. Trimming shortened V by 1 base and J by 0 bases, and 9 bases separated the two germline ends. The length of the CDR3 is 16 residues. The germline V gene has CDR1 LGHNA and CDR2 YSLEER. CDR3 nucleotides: TGCGCCAGCAGCCAAGTCTCGACATCGAACACCGGGGAGCTGTTTTTT. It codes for CASSQVSTSNTGELFF.

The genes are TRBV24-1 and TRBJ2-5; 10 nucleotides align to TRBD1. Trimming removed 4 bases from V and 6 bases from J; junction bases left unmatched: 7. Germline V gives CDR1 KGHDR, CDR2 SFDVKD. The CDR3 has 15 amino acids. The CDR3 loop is CATSDRDRGEQTQYF. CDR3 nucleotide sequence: TGTGCCACCAGTGACCGGGACAGGGGCGAGCAGACCCAGTACTTC.

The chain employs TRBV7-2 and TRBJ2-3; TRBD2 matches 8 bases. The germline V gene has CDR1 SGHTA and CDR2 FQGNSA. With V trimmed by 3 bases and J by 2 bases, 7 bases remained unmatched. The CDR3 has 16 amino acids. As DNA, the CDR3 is TGTGCCAGCAGCTTGGGAGGTAGCGGGACCACAGATACGCAGTATTTT. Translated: CASSLGGSGTTDTQYF.

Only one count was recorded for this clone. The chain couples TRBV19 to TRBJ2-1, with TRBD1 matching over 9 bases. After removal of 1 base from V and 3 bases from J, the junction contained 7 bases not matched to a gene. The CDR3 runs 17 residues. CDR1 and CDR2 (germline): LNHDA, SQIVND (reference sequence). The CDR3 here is CASSIVGGTGIYNEQFF. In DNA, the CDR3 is TGTGCCAGTAGTATAGTTGGGGGGACAGGGATCTACAATGAGCAGTTCTTC.

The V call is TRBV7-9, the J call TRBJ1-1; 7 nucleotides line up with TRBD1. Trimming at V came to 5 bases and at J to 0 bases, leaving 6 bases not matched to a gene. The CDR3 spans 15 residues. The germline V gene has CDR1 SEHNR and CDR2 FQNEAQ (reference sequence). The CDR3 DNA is TGTGCCAGCAGCCCGCCCGACAGGGTGAACACTGAAGCTTTCTTT. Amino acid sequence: CASSPPDRVNTEAFF.

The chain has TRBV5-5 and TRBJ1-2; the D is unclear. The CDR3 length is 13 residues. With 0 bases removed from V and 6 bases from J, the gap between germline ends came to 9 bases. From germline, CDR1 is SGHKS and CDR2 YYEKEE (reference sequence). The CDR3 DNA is TGTGCCAGCAGCTTGGGGGGAGAGGATGGCTACACCTTC. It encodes CASSLGGEDGYTF. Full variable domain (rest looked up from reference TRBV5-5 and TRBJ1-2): DAGVTQSPTHLIKTRGQQVTLRCSPISGHKSVSWYQQVLGQGPQFIFQYYEKEERGRGNFPDRFSARQFPNYSSELNVNALLLGDSALYLCASSLGGEDGYTFGSGTRLTVV.

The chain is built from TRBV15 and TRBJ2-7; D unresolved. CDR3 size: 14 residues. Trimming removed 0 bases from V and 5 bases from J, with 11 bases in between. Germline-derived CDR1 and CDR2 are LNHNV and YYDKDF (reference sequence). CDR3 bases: TGTGCCACCAGCAGAGATAGAGGTAACGACGAGCAGTACTTC. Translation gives CATSRDRGNDEQYF.

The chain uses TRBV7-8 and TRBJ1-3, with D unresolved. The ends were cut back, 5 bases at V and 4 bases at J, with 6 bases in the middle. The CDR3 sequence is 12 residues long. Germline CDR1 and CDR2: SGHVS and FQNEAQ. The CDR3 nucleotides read TGTGCCAGCAGCCCCGTCGGAAACACCATATATTTT. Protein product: CASSPVGNTIYF.

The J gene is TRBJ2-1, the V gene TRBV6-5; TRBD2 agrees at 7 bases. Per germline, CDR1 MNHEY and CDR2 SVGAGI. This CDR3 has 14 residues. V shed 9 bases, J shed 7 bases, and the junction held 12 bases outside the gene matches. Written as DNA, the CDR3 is TGTGCCAGTCAGTTCAGTTGGGGGGGGAATGAGCAGTTCTTC. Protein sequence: CASQFSWGGNEQFF.

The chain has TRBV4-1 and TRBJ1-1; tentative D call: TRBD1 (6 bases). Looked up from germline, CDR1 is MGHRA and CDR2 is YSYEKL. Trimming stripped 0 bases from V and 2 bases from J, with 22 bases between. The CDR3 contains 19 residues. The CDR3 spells CASSQDPAEIGGINTEAFF. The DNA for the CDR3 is TGCGCCAGCAGCCAAGATCCGGCGGAGATAGGGGGAATTAACACTGAAGCTTTCTTT.

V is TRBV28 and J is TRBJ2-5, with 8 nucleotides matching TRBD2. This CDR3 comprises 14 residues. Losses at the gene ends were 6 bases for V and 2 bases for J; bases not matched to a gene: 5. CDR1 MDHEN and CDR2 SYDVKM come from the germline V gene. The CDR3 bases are TGTGCCAGCAGGGTAGCGGGACCACAAGAGACCCAGTACTTC. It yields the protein CASRVAGPQETQYF.

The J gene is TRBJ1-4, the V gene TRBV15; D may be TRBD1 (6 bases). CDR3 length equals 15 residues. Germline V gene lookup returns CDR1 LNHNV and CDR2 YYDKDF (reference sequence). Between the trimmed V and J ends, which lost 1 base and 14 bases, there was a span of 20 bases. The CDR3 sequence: CATSRVGQLGLLLFF. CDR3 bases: TGTGCCACCAGCAGAGTTGGACAGCTTGGTTTATTGCTGTTTTTT. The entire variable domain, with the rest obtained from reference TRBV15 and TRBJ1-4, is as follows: DAMVIQNPRYQVTQFGKPVTLSCSQTLNHNVMYWYQQKSSQAPKLLFHYYDKDFNNEADTPDNFQSRRPNTSFCFLDIRSPGLGDTAMYLCATSRVGQLGLLLFFGSGTQLSVL.

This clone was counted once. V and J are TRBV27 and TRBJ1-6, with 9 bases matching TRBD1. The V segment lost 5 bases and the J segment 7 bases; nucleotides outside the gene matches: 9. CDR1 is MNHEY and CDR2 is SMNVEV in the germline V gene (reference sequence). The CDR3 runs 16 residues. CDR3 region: CASSPGTGNRNSPLHF. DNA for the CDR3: TGTGCCAGCAGTCCCGGGACAGGGAATCGGAATTCACCCCTCCACTTT.